Each of the 27 T cell receptor beta chains below was sequenced from the same sample in a study of CD8 T cells in ankylosing spondylitis. Whole-study results and caveats: What appeared characteristic of ankylosing spondylitis blood was a TCR beta motif of seven to nine highly homologous variants.

For these receptors, no antigen is known. One entry per CDR3 protein, called by TCRdb with MiXCR from the 5' RACE reads. The top ten clones hold 0.89% of a sample with fewer than 500,000 distinct CDR3 sequences, approximately 26% of them seen once. Specimen: blood, either unsorted or a sorted T cell fraction (not recorded which). The receptors stem from a male donor with ankylosing spondylitis.

The V call is TRBV11-2, the J call TRBJ1-1; the D gene is possibly TRBD1 (5 bases). Germline V lookup: CDR1 SGHAT, CDR2 FQNNGV. V was shortened by 0 bases and J by 8 bases, with 10 bases between the two germline ends. The CDR3 is 13 amino acids. CDR3 sequence (DNA): TGTGCCAGCAGCTTAGACAGGGTTAGGGAAGCTTTCTTT. It codes for CASSLDRVREAFF. Full variable domain (missing parts from reference TRBV11-2 and TRBJ1-1): EAGVAQSPRYKIIEKRQSVAFWCNPISGHATLYWYQQILGQGPKLLIQFQNNGVVDDSQLPKDRFSAERLKGVDSTLKIQPAKLEDSAVYLCASSLDRVREAFFGQGTRLTVV.

This chain connects TRBV5-6 to TRBJ1-1; 8 bases line up with TRBD1. CDR1 and CDR2 from the germline V gene are SGHDT and YYEEEE. Unmatched junction bases numbered 8, after V lost 4 bases and J lost 3 bases. This CDR3 has 15 amino acids. The CDR3 spells CASSPVDREYTEAFF. In nucleotides, the CDR3 is TGTGCCAGCAGCCCAGTGGACAGGGAATACACTGAAGCTTTCTTT.

J is TRBJ1-4 and V is TRBV5-6, with D possibly TRBD1 on 5 matching bases. CDR1 is SGHDT and CDR2 is YYEEEE in the germline V gene. Trimming pared 3 bases from V and 8 bases from J, leaving 17 bases between. The CDR3 is made up of 15 amino acids. The DNA of the CDR3 is TGTGCCAGCAGCTCCCCGGGACTCCCCAACGAAAAACTGTTTTTT. Translating gives CASSSPGLPNEKLFF. Full variable domain (missing parts from reference TRBV5-6 and TRBJ1-4): DAGVTQSPTHLIKTRGQQVTLRCSPKSGHDTVSWYQQALGQGPQFIFQYYEEEERQRGNFPDRFSGHQFPNYSSELNVNALLLGDSALYLCASSSPGLPNEKLFFGSGTQLSVL.

The sample holds a few counts of this clonotype. The chain joins TRBV18 to TRBJ1-5; a possible D gene is TRBD1 (6 bases). CDR1 is KGHSH, CDR2 LQKENI, per germline. The CDR3 is 13 residues long. Trimming took off 6 bases at V and 3 bases at J, with 9 bases between the two ends. The CDR3, as DNA: TGTGCCAGCTCTGAGGGGGACAATCAGCCCCAGCATTTT. This gives the protein CASSEGDNQPQHF.

A few counts support this clonotype. The V call is TRBV6-1, the J call TRBJ2-7; TRBD1 matches 7 bases. The junction had 9 bases not matched to a gene; V was cut back by 6 bases and J by 4 bases. The CDR3 sequence is 14 residues long. Germline V CDR1 and CDR2: MNHNS, SASEGT. CDR3 nucleotide sequence: TGTGCCAGCAGACTGAATCGGGACAGTTACGAGCAGTACGTC. It codes for CASRLNRDSYEQYV.

This chain joins TRBV6-1 and TRBJ2-7, with no clear D. Germline V CDR1 and CDR2: MNHNS, SASEGT. CDR3 length equals 12 residues. Trimming stripped 6 bases from V and 2 bases from J, with 8 bases between. The CDR3 nucleotides are TGTGCCAGCAGAAGAAGTACCTACGAGCAGTACTTC. This gives the protein CASRRSTYEQYF.

In its sample, this clonotype was seen a few times. V is TRBV7-2 and J is TRBJ1-1; 9 bases fit TRBD1. The length of the CDR3 is 16 residues. Germline CDR1 and CDR2: SGHTA and FQGNSA. V shed 5 bases, J shed 1 base, and the junction held 8 bases outside the gene matches. CDR3 nucleotides: TGTGCCAGCAGCCCCCAACTGGGACAGGGGAACACTGAAGCTTTCTTT. Amino acids: CASSPQLGQGNTEAFF.

V usage is TRBV27 and J usage is TRBJ1-2; D possibly corresponds to TRBD1 (5 bases). From germline, CDR1 is MNHEY and CDR2 SMNVEV (reference sequence). CDR3 size: 15 residues. The ends were cut back, 6 bases at V and 4 bases at J, with 18 bases in the middle. Here the CDR3 DNA reads TGTGCCAGCAGAAGAACAGGCCCTTCCCTCTATGGCTACACCTTC. Translated: CASRRTGPSLYGYTF.

The chain joins TRBV7-8 to TRBJ2-3, with TRBD1 identical over 8 bases. Germline values: CDR1 SGHVS, CDR2 FQNEAQ. The V segment lost 2 bases and the J segment 5 bases; nucleotides outside the gene matches: 3. The CDR3 extends over 14 amino acids. The CDR3 coding sequence is TGTGCCAGCAGCTTATGGACAGGGATAGATACGCAGTATTTT. Its translation: CASSLWTGIDTQYF.

V is TRBV5-8 and J is TRBJ2-2, with D tentatively TRBD1 (5 bases). Germline V CDR1 and CDR2: SGHTS, YDEGEE. V lost 1 base and J 4 bases, leaving 11 bases between the germline ends. This CDR3 is 15 amino acids long. This CDR3 is CASSLSLGPTGELFF. Here the CDR3 DNA reads TGTGCCAGCAGCTTGAGTCTGGGGCCCACCGGGGAGCTGTTTTTT.

This chain joins TRBV20-1 and TRBJ2-3; possibly TRBD1 or TRBD2 for D (5 bases each). V lost 2 bases to trimming and J lost 8 bases, with 11 bases between them. The CDR3 is 12 residues long. The germline gives CDR1 DFQATT, CDR2 SNEGSKA (reference sequence). CDR3 coding DNA: TGCAGTGCTAGAACCCTTGGGGGTACGCAGTATTTT. This sequence encodes CSARTLGGTQYF.

This clonotype was counted a few times. CDR3 nucleotides: TGCGCCAGCAGCCCAAGGAGGGTTTCCTACAATGAGCAGTTCTTC. Residues: CASSPRRVSYNEQFF. The chain links TRBV4-1 to TRBJ2-1; tentatively, D is TRBD2 (6 bases). The CDR3 is 15 residues long. V was shortened by 4 bases and J by 1 base, with 11 bases between the two germline ends. The germline V gene has CDR1 MGHRA and CDR2 YSYEKL.

This clonotype showed up just a few times. CDR3 amino acids: CASRSPGAAYGYTF. The CDR3 coding sequence is TGTGCCAGCAGATCTCCCGGGGCCGCCTATGGCTACACCTTC. The V and J genes are TRBV12-3 or TRBV12-4 and TRBJ1-2; D perhaps matches TRBD1 (5 bases). Trimming removed 6 bases from V and 4 bases from J, with 15 bases in between. The length of the CDR3 is 14 residues.

This clonotype was seen a handful of times. This chain connects TRBV6-1 to TRBJ2-7, with unresolved D. Germline V gene lookup returns CDR1 MNHNS and CDR2 SASEGT. The CDR3 is made up of 12 amino acids. V was pared by 6 bases and J by 3 bases, with 9 bases between. The CDR3: CASRTDFYEQYF. The CDR3, as DNA: TGTGCCAGCAGGACGGATTTCTACGAGCAGTACTTC.

The chain recombines TRBV24-1 with TRBJ2-4; no firm D call. V was cut by 2 bases and J by 2 bases, with 12 bases left in between. Germline CDR1 and CDR2: KGHDR and SFDVKD. This CDR3 has 16 amino acids. The CDR3 loop reads CATSDSGPGTKNIQYF. The CDR3 DNA sequence: TGTGCCACCAGTGATTCCGGACCGGGCACCAAAAACATTCAGTACTTC.

The chain recombines TRBV2 with TRBJ1-1; no definite D call. Germline CDR1 is SNHLY and CDR2 is FYNNEI. This CDR3 is 14 amino acids long. Between the trimmed V and J ends, which lost 2 bases and 6 bases, there was a span of 13 bases. CDR3 sequence (DNA): TGTGCCAGCAGTGAATTGGAGGGAAGAGCTGAAGCTTTCTTT. The encoded protein is CASSELEGRAEAFF.

J is TRBJ2-7 and V is TRBV5-1, with 7 bases identical to TRBD2. This CDR3 spans 15 amino acids. The germline V gene has CDR1 SGHRS and CDR2 YFSETQ. V was clipped by 8 bases and J by 0 bases; unmatched bases: 11. CDR3 DNA: TGCGCCAGTCGCGGGAGTCTGGGGGGCTCCTACGAGCAGTACTTC. Its protein is CASRGSLGGSYEQYF.

This clonotype was seen at least ten times. The chain combines TRBV20-1 with TRBJ1-2; weak D call: TRBD1 (6 bases). V was clipped by 0 bases and J by 8 bases, with 13 bases between them. Germline CDR1 DFQATT, CDR2 SNEGSKA (reference sequence). CDR3 length equals 13 residues. The CDR3 DNA reads as TGCAGTGCTAGAGATCCCCGACAGGACGGCTACACCTTC. It codes for CSARDPRQDGYTF.

The rearrangement joins TRBV12-3 or TRBV12-4 to TRBJ1-5; tentatively, D is TRBD1 (6 bases). CDR3 length: 13 residues. The germline V and J ends were trimmed by 5 bases and 5 bases, with 10 bases remaining between them. The CDR3 DNA is TGTGCCAGCAGTGTTGGGGGCTATCAGCCCCAGCATTTT. Translation: CASSVGGYQPQHF.

The chain has TRBV20-1 and TRBJ1-1, with a tentative D call TRBD1 (5 bases). V was cut by 3 bases and J by 1 base, with 9 bases left in between. Germline V gene lookup returns CDR1 DFQATT and CDR2 SNEGSKA (reference sequence). The CDR3 length is 13 residues. The CDR3 region is CSASGDRNTEAFF. The CDR3 nucleotides are TGCAGTGCTAGTGGAGACAGGAACACTGAAGCTTTCTTT.

The chain uses TRBV6-2 or TRBV6-3 and TRBJ2-1, with D possibly being TRBD2 (5 bases). V lost 6 bases and J 4 bases, leaving 10 bases between the germline ends. Germline CDR1 is MNHEY and CDR2 is SVGEGT. This CDR3 comprises 13 residues. The CDR3 loop is CASSEDSYNEQFF. In nucleotides, the CDR3 is TGTGCCAGCAGCGAGGACTCTTACAATGAGCAGTTCTTC.

The V call is TRBV11-2, the J call TRBJ2-7, with 11 bases aligning to TRBD2. From germline, CDR1 is SGHAT and CDR2 FQNNGV. This CDR3 is built from 15 residues. V was pared by 8 bases and J by 3 bases, with 9 bases of the junction left unmatched. The CDR3 sequence: CASVAGTSGFYEQYF. The CDR3 nucleotides are TGTGCCAGCGTGGCGGGGACTAGCGGATTCTACGAGCAGTACTTC.

The V gene is TRBV5-1, the J gene TRBJ2-1; D call uncertain. Germline values: CDR1 SGHRS, CDR2 YFSETQ. The V gene lost 0 bases and the J gene lost 5 bases, with 12 bases spanning the gap. The CDR3 is made up of 15 amino acids. The chain's CDR3 is CASSLVPSANNEQFF. The CDR3 DNA reads as TGCGCCAGCAGCTTGGTCCCCTCAGCGAACAATGAGCAGTTCTTC. Full variable domain (missing parts from reference TRBV5-1 and TRBJ2-1): KAGVTQTPRYLIKTRGQQVTLSCSPISGHRSVSWYQQTPGQGLQFLFEYFSETQRNKGNFPGRFSGRQFSNSRSEMNVSTLELGDSALYLCASSLVPSANNEQFFGPGTRLTVL.

The chain is built from TRBV6-1 and TRBJ1-2, with 12 positions matching TRBD1. Looked up from germline, CDR1 is MNHNS and CDR2 is SASEGT. J lost 3 bases, V lost 6 bases, and 5 bases had no gene match. CDR3 size: 15 residues. DNA for the CDR3: TGTGCCAGCAGAACCGGGACAGGGGGCTACTATGGCTACACCTTC. It encodes CASRTGTGGYYGYTF.

This clonotype was counted a few times. The V and J genes are TRBV12-3 or TRBV12-4 and TRBJ1-2; unclear D gene. CDR3 length equals 12 residues. Trimming left V 2 bases short and J 8 bases short, with 9 bases between. In nucleotides, the CDR3 is TGTGCCAGCAGTTTACAGGTCGGCGGCTACACCTTC. This codes for CASSLQVGGYTF.

There are a few counts of this clonotype. V and J are TRBV11-2 and TRBJ1-2; tentatively, D is TRBD1 (6 bases). This CDR3 comprises 11 residues. Trimming took 3 bases from V and 11 from J, leaving 10 bases between them. CDR1 is SGHAT, CDR2 FQNNGV, per germline. The CDR3 here is CASSLGTGYTF. For the CDR3, the DNA is TGTGCCAGCAGCTTGGGAACAGGGTACACCTTC. The whole variable domain, filled in from reference TRBV11-2 and TRBJ1-2, reads EAGVAQSPRYKIIEKRQSVAFWCNPISGHATLYWYQQILGQGPKLLIQFQNNGVVDDSQLPKDRFSAERLKGVDSTLKIQPAKLEDSAVYLCASSLGTGYTFGSGTRLTVV.

The rearrangement joins TRBV4-2 to TRBJ2-1; D gene ambiguous. CDR1 is LGHNA and CDR2 is YNFKEQ in the germline V gene. This CDR3 is 14 amino acids long. V was shortened by 0 bases and J by 8 bases, with 11 bases between the two germline ends. CDR3 loop: CASSQEKALYEQFF. The CDR3 nucleotides read TGTGCCAGCAGCCAAGAAAAGGCTCTCTATGAGCAGTTCTTC.